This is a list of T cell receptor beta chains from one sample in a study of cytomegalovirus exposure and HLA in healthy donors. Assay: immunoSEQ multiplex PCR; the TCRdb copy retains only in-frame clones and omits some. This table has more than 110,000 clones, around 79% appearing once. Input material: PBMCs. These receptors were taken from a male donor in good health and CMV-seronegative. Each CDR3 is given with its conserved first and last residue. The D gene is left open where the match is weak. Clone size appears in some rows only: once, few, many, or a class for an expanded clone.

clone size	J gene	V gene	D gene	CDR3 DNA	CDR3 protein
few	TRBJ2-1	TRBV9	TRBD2	TGTGCCAGCAGTGTTAGCGGGAGCTCCTACAATGAGCAGTTCTTC	CASSVSGSSYNEQFF
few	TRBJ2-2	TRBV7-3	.	TGTGCCAGCAGCAGCGCTTTAGGGGGGGTCGGGGAGCTGTTTTTT	CASSSALGGVGELFF
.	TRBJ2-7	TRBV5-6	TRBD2	TGTGCCAGCAGCCGACTAGCGGGAGAACGTGGCGAGCAGTACTTC	CASSRLAGERGEQYF
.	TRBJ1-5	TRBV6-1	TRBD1	TGTGCCAGCAGTGAAGGAGGGGGCGGGCAGCCCCAGCATTTT	CASSEGGGGQPQHF
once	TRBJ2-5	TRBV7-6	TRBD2	TGTGCCAGCAGCTTAACTAGCGGGAGGGCGCAAGAGACCCAGTACTTC	CASSLTSGRAQETQYF
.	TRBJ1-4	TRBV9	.	TGTGCCAGCAGCGAGGGGGACGTCCGAACTGAAAAACTGTTTTTT	CASSEGDVRTEKLFF
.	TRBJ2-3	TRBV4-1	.	TGCGCCAGCAGCCAAGACGGACTGGGCGGGGATACGCAGTATTTT	CASSQDGLGGDTQYF
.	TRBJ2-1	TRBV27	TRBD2	TGTGCCAGCAGTCCGTCGTTTACCGGGACTACGAATGAGCAGTTCTTC	CASSPSFTGTTNEQFF
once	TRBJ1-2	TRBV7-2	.	TGTGCCAGCAGCCCTGACGGACAGCCTTTTAACTATGGCTACACCTTC	CASSPDGQPFNYGYTF
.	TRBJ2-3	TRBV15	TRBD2	TGTGCCACCAGCAGAGATAGGTGGGCTAGCGGGGGGAGGCCAGATACGCAGTATTTT	CATSRDRWASGGRPDTQYF